Listed below are T cell receptor beta chains from one sample, sequenced in a study of blood T cell repertoires in COVID-19. TCRdb's copy holds only in-frame clones and misses some; the assay was immunoSEQ multiplex PCR. The sample holds approximately 220,000 clones; 70% to 90% are singletons and the top ten take 3.5% to 4.5%. The sample comprised PBMCs or T cells enriched from blood (not recorded which). These receptor sequences come from a woman in her 40s with acute COVID-19. Both conserved end residues are part of each CDR3. A D gene is named only where the DNA matches it firmly. Some rows have no size entry. The others give once, few or many, or a class for an expanded clone.

D | size | length | J | V | DNA | CDR3
TRBD1 | - | 17 | TRBJ1-5 | TRBV24-1 | TGTGCCACCAGTGAGGGAGGGACAGGGGGCTTAGGGCAGCCCCAGCATTTT | CATSEGGTGGLGQPQHF
- | - | 15 | TRBJ1-2 | TRBV7-9 | TGTGCCAGCAGCCCCGCCCGTCTCCCCTCGAGGGGCTACACCTTC | CASSPARLPSRGYTF
- | - | 18 | TRBJ1-1 | TRBV14 | TGTGCCAGCAGCCAAGATGAGATTTTCGGCCAGGGTGGCACTGAAGCTTTCTTT | CASSQDEIFGQGGTEAFF
- | - | 15 | TRBJ2-4 | TRBV2 | TGTGCCAGCAGTGAATTGGCTCTAGCCAAAAACATTCAGTACTTC | CASSELALAKNIQYF
- | - | 15 | TRBJ2-5 | TRBV9 | TGTGCCAGCAGCGTAGTGGGGCGAAGGCAAGAGACCCAGTACTTC | CASSVVGRRQETQYF
- | - | 15 | TRBJ1-6 | TRBV5-6 | TGTGCCAGCAGCTTAGGAGGGAAGCAATTGGCACCCCTCCACTTT | CASSLGGKQLAPLHF
- | - | 16 | TRBJ2-1 | TRBV30 | TGTGCCTGGGGTACCTTCGGGTCAAGCTCCTACAATGAGCAGTTCTTC | CAWGTFGSSSYNEQFF
TRBD1 | - | 15 | TRBJ1-1 | TRBV7-9 | TGTGCCAGCAGCTCGGGGGGACAGGGGAACACTGAAGCTTTCTTT | CASSSGGQGNTEAFF
TRBD1 | - | 14 | TRBJ1-4 | TRBV2 | TGTGCCAGCAGTGGGGGACAGTGGAATGAAAAACTGTTTTTT | CASSGGQWNEKLFF
TRBD1 | - | 15 | TRBJ1-4 | TRBV6-5 | TGTGCCAGCAGACCTCAGGGGGCTCTGTACGAAAAACTGTTTTTT | CASRPQGALYEKLFF
- | - | 13 | TRBJ2-3 | TRBV30 | TGTGCCTGGAGTGCCCCTGTCGGCGGTACGCAGTATTTT | CAWSAPVGGTQYF
- | - | 13 | TRBJ2-2 | TRBV7-2 | TGTGCCAGCAGCTATCCAGGGACCGGGGAGCTGTTTTTT | CASSYPGTGELFF
TRBD2 | - | 18 | TRBJ2-3 | TRBV5-8 | TGTGCCAGCAGCCAAGGGACTAGCGGGGGGGCAGTCACAGATACGCAGTATTTT | CASSQGTSGGAVTDTQYF
- | - | 12 | TRBJ2-1 | TRBV2 | TGTGCCAGCAGTGCGTTTGCGGGGGAGCAGTTCTTC | CASSAFAGEQFF
- | - | 11 | TRBJ1-2 | TRBV30 | TGTGCCTGGAGACGGGGGGGAGGCTACACCTTC | CAWRRGGGYTF
- | - | 17 | TRBJ1-6 | TRBV2 | TGTGCCAGCAGTGATCACACCTCTGCCTCCTATAATTCACCCCTCCACTTT | CASSDHTSASYNSPLHF
TRBD1 | - | 15 | TRBJ2-7 | TRBV4-3 | TGCGCCAGCAGCCAAGTAACAGGGGCCTCCTACGAGCAGTACTTC | CASSQVTGASYEQYF
TRBD1 | once | 15 | TRBJ1-5 | TRBV6-5 | TGTGCCAGCAGCGCTACAGGGGGCTACAATCAGCCCCAGCATTTT | CASSATGGYNQPQHF
TRBD1 | - | 13 | TRBJ1-5 | TRBV7-9 | TGTGCCAGCAGCTTAGGGACAGGTCAGCCCCAGCATTTT | CASSLGTGQPQHF
- | - | 14 | TRBJ1-5 | TRBV15 | TGTGCCACCAGCAGTCGGCGGGCTGGTCAGCCCCAGCATTTT | CATSSRRAGQPQHF
TRBD1 | - | 12 | TRBJ1-1 | TRBV12-3/TRBV12-4 | TGTGCCAGCAGTCGACCGGGACAGGGGGCTTTCTTT | CASSRPGQGAFF
TRBD2 | - | 22 | TRBJ2-1 | TRBV4-1 | TGCGCCAGCAGCCACCTCATTCATAGCGGGGGGGTACCCCTAGGGGGTTACAATGAGCAGTTCTTC | CASSHLIHSGGVPLGGYNEQFF
TRBD2 | once | 16 | TRBJ2-2 | TRBV19 | TGTGCCAGTAGTAAGGTCGGCGGGGGGGCCATTGGGGAGCTGTTTTTT | CASSKVGGGAIGELFF
- | once | 16 | TRBJ1-4 | TRBV19 | TGTGCCAGTAGTATCTCCCGGACTGCAACTAATGAAAAACTGTTTTTT | CASSISRTATNEKLFF
- | - | 13 | TRBJ1-2 | TRBV5-4 | TGTGCCAGCAGCTTGCTACAGGCCCCTAGCTACACCTTC | CASSLLQAPSYTF
TRBD2 | - | 15 | TRBJ2-3 | TRBV5-4 | TGTGCCAGCAGCTTGACTAGCGGGGGAACAGATACGCAGTATTTT | CASSLTSGGTDTQYF
TRBD2 | many | 15 | TRBJ2-1 | TRBV24-1 | TGTGCCACCAGTACTAGCGGGGGCTTCTACAATGAGCAGTTCTTC | CATSTSGGFYNEQFF
- | - | 13 | TRBJ2-7 | TRBV7-2 | TGTGCCAGCAGCACGCCGGGAAACTACGAGCAGTACTTC | CASSTPGNYEQYF
- | - | 15 | TRBJ1-2 | TRBV12-5 | TGTGCTAGTGGTTTGGTCCCGGGGATGGGCTATGGCTACACCTTC | CASGLVPGMGYGYTF
TRBD1 | - | 15 | TRBJ1-2 | TRBV11-2 | TGTGCCAGCAGCTTAGATAAGGGGGCTTATGGGGGCTACACCTTC | CASSLDKGAYGGYTF
TRBD1 | - | 13 | TRBJ1-2 | TRBV6-5 | TGTGCCAGCAGTTACCGCGACAGGGACGGCTACACCTTC | CASSYRDRDGYTF
- | - | 11 | TRBJ1-4 | TRBV11-2 | TGTGCCAGCAGCCCGGGAGAAAAACTGTTTTTT | CASSPGEKLFF
- | - | 11 | TRBJ1-5 | TRBV12-3/TRBV12-4 | TGTGCCAGCAGTTCCGAGAGGCCCCAGCATTTT | CASSSERPQHF
- | - | 13 | TRBJ1-1 | TRBV7-3 | TGTGCCAGCAGCGTGCAGGGGAACACTGAAGCTTTCTTT | CASSVQGNTEAFF
- | few | 13 | TRBJ2-5 | TRBV19 | TGTGCCAGTAAGCAGGGTACGGGAGAGACCCAGTACTTC | CASKQGTGETQYF
TRBD1 | - | 16 | TRBJ1-2 | TRBV14 | TGTGCCAGCAGCCACATACAGGGGGAAGACCTATATGGCTACACCTTC | CASSHIQGEDLYGYTF
- | once | 14 | TRBJ2-1 | TRBV4-1 | TGCGCCAGCAGCCTCGAGGCGGGGATCGATGAGCAGTTCTTC | CASSLEAGIDEQFF
- | - | 17 | TRBJ1-3 | TRBV7-8 | TGTGCCAGCAGCTTAGCGCGTAGGGGGTCCTCTGGAAACACCATATATTTT | CASSLARRGSSGNTIYF
- | - | 13 | TRBJ2-3 | TRBV27 | TGTGCCAGCAGTCCGCAGTCCTCAGATACGCAGTATTTT | CASSPQSSDTQYF
- | once | 18 | TRBJ1-6 | TRBV18 | TGTGCCAGCTCACGTCTTGGTCTTCAGGGGTCCTATAATTCACCCCTCCACTTT | CASSRLGLQGSYNSPLHF
- | once | 14 | TRBJ1-4 | TRBV5-1 | TGCGCCAGCAGCCTGACAGACCTTAATGAAAAACTGTTTTTT | CASSLTDLNEKLFF